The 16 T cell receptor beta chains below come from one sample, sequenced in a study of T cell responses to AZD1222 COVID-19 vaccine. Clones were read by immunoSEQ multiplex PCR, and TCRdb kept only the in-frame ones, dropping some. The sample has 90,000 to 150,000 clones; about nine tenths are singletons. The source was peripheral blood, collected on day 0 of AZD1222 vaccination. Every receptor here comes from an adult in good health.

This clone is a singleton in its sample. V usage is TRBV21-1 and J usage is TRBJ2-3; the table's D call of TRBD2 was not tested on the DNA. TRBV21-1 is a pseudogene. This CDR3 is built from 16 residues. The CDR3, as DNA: TGTGCCAGCAGCAAAGTTCCTAACGAGCGGGGAGATACGCAGTATTTT. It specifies CASSKVPNERGDTQYF.

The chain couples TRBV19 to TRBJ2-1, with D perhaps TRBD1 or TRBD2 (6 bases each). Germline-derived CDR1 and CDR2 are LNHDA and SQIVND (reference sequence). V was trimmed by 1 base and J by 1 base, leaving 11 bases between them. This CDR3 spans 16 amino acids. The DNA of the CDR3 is TGTGCCAGTAGTATAGGGAGGGGGGATTCCTACAATGAGCAGTTCTTC. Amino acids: CASSIGRGDSYNEQFF.

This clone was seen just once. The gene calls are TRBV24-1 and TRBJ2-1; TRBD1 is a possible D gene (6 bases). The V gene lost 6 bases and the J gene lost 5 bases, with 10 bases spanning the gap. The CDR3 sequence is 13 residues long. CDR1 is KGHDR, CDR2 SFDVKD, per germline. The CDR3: CATSYRVDNEQFF. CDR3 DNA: TGTGCCACCAGTTACAGGGTGGACAATGAGCAGTTCTTC.

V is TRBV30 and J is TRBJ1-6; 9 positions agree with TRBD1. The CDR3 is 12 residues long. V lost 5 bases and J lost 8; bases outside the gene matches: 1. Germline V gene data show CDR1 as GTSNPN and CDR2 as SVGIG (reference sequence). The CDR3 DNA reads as TGTGCCTGGGGGACAGGGCATTCACCCCTCCACTTT. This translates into CAWGTGHSPLHF.

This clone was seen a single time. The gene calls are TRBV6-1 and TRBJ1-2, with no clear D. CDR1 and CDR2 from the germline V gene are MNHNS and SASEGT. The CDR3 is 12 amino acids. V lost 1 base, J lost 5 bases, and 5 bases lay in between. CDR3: CASSEGGYGYTF. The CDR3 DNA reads TGTGCCAGCAGTGAAGGTGGTTATGGCTACACCTTC.

This CDR3 reads CASSLGQSDMNTEAFF. The CDR3 DNA is TGTGCCAGCAGTTTGGGACAGAGCGATATGAACACTGAAGCTTTCTTT. The V and J genes are TRBV27 and TRBJ1-1, with TRBD1 identical over 7 bases. V gave up 3 bases and J gave up 0 bases; unmatched junction bases: 7. The germline V gene has CDR1 MNHEY and CDR2 SMNVEV (reference sequence). The CDR3 spans 16 residues.

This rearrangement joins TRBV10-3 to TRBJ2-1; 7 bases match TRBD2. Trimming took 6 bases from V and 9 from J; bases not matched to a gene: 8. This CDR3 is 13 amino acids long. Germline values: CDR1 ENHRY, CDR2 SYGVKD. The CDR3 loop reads CAIRVGGKSEQFF. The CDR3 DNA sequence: TGTGCCATCAGGGTGGGAGGGAAGAGTGAGCAGTTCTTC.

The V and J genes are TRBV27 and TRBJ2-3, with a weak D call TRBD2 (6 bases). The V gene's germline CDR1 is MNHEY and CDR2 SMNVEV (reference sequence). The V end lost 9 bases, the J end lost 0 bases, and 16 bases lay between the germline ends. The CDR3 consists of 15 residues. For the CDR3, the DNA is TGTGCCAGTTCTTTAGGGACTTTTAGCACAGATACGCAGTATTTT. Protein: CASSLGTFSTDTQYF.

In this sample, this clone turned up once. The CDR3 sequence is CASSPWGTGSYEQYF. CDR3 sequence (DNA): TGTGCCAGTAGTCCGTGGGGGACAGGGTCCTACGAGCAGTACTTC. The chain couples TRBV19 to TRBJ2-7; 9 positions agree with TRBD1. The V and J ends lost 5 bases and 1 base, in that order; junction bases with no gene match: 6. The CDR3 loop spans 15 amino acids. The germline CDR1 and CDR2 sequences are LNHDA and SQIVND (reference sequence).

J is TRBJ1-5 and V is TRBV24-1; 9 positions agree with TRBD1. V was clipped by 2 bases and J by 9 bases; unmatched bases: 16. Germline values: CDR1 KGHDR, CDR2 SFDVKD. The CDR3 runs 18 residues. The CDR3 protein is CATSDSGSGQGGLWPQHF. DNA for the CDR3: TGTGCCACCAGTGATTCTGGGTCGGGACAGGGTGGGTTATGGCCCCAGCATTTT.

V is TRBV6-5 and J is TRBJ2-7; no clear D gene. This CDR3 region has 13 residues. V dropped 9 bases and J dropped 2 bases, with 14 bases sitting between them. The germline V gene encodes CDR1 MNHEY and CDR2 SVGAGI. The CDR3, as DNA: TGTGCCAGTTCCCGGGTTACTACCTACGAGCAGTACTTC. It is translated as CASSRVTTYEQYF.

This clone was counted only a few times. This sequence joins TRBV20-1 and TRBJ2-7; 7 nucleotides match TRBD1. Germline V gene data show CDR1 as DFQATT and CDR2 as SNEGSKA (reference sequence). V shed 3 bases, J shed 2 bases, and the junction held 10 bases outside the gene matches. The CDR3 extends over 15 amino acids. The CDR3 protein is CSASNPRGTTYEQYF. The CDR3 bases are TGCAGTGCTAGTAATCCCAGGGGGACAACCTACGAGCAGTACTTC.

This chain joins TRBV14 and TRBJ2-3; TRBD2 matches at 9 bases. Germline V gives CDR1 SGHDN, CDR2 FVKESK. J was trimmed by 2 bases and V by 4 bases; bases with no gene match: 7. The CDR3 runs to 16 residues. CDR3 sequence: CASSRGTSRTTDTQYF. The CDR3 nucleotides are TGTGCCAGCAGCCGAGGGACTAGCCGCACCACAGATACGCAGTATTTT.

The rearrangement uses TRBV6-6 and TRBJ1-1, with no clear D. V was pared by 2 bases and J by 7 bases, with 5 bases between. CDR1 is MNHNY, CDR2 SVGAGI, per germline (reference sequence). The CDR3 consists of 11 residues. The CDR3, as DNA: TGTGCCAGCAGTTACGGTGGTGAAGCTTTCTTT. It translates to CASSYGGEAFF.

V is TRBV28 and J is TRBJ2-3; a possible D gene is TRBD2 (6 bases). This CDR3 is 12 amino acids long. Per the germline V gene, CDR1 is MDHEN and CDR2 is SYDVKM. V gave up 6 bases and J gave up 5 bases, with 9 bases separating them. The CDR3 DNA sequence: TGTGCCAGCAGGGGGCGGGGAGATACGCAGTATTTT. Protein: CASRGRGDTQYF.

This chain's CDR3 is CASSPLTGGRHEQYF. DNA for the CDR3: TGCGCCAGCAGCCCATTGACAGGGGGAAGGCACGAGCAGTACTTC. The V gene is TRBV4-1, the J gene TRBJ2-7; 9 nucleotides line up with TRBD1. Trimming removed 4 bases from V and 5 bases from J; junction bases left unmatched: 9. The CDR3 is 15 amino acids. Germline V CDR1 and CDR2: MGHRA, YSYEKL.